A selection of T cell receptor beta chains follows, all from one sample in a study of blood T cell repertoires in COVID-19. The table came from immunoSEQ multiplex PCR; TCRdb's copy has only in-frame clones and leaves some out. This table has about 300,000 clones, approximately 89% appearing once. The sequencing input was peripheral blood. These receptor sequences come from a woman aged 25 to 39 who had recovered from COVID-19. CDR3s include the opening cysteine and the closing phenylalanine or tryptophan. D genes are given only for firm matches. Clone size is stated in some rows and not others, as once, few, many or a class when expanded.

>TRBJ2-7|-|TRBV19|-
CASSIDLEGSSYEQYF
TGTGCCAGTAGTATAGATCTGGAGGGTTCGTCCTACGAGCAGTACTTC
>TRBJ2-7|-|TRBV6-1|-
CASSEAGGRSYEQYF
TGTGCCAGCAGTGAAGCGGGGGGACGCTCCTACGAGCAGTACTTC
>TRBJ1-6|TRBD1|TRBV4-2|-
CASSTDRNSYNSPLHF
TGTGCCAGCAGCACGGACAGGAACTCCTATAATTCACCCCTCCACTTT
>TRBJ2-7|-|TRBV2|-
CASSEKTANYEQYF
TGTGCCAGCAGTGAAAAAACTGCTAACTACGAGCAGTACTTC
>TRBJ2-3|-|TRBV7-9|-
CASIPRTSTDTQYF
TGTGCCAGCATACCCCGGACAAGCACAGATACGCAGTATTTT
>TRBJ2-3|-|TRBV15|-
CATSPPVPDTQYF
TGTGCCACCAGCCCCCCGGTGCCAGATACGCAGTATTTT
>TRBJ1-2|TRBD1|TRBV18|-
CASSEDRGSGYTF
TGTGCCAGCTCAGAAGACAGGGGCTCTGGCTACACCTTC
>TRBJ2-1|TRBD1|TRBV27|-
CASRPPWDSDNEQFF
TGTGCCAGCAGACCCCCCTGGGACAGCGACAATGAGCAGTTCTTC
>TRBJ1-2|-|TRBV2|once
CASRTEGNPYGYTF
TGTGCCAGCCGCACGGAGGGGAACCCCTATGGCTACACCTTC
>TRBJ2-1|TRBD2|TRBV15|-
CATSRTSGGYNEQFF
TGTGCCACCAGCAGGACTAGCGGGGGATACAATGAGCAGTTCTTC